This TCR beta chain emerged from a study of OX40 agonist ivuxolimab in advanced cancers. Study findings and constraints: Compared with CD4+, CD8+ T cells on average had more expanded clones. CD4+ and CD8+ T cells in blood underwent clonal expansion by week 6 at 0.1 to 3.0 mg/kg. What antigens the expanded peripheral T cells recognized was never established.

With baseline, cycle 4 day 1, and cycle 7 day 1 as timepoints, blood was sampled. Some clones are missing from TCRdb's copy, which holds only in-frame ones; the method was immunoSEQ multiplex PCR. The sample consists of about 31,000 clones, less than 90% of them appearing once. Germline CDR1 reads SGHDN; CDR2 reads FVKESK. The V and J ends lost 0 bases and 3 bases respectively, with 12 bases between them. This CDR3 is 15 amino acids long. Of note for this clone: The antigen is undetermined.

The chain joins TRBV14 to TRBJ2-7, with D maybe TRBD1 (6 bases). The receptor was derived from an adult with an advanced solid tumor such as melanoma, head and neck, liver or kidney cancer. The sample here was CD4+ or CD8+ T cells sorted from blood, taken in a trial of the OX40 agonist ivuxolimab. Here the CDR3 reads CASSQDVGHGYEQYF. As DNA, the CDR3 is TGTGCCAGCAGCCAAGATGTGGGACACGGCTACGAGCAGTACTTC.